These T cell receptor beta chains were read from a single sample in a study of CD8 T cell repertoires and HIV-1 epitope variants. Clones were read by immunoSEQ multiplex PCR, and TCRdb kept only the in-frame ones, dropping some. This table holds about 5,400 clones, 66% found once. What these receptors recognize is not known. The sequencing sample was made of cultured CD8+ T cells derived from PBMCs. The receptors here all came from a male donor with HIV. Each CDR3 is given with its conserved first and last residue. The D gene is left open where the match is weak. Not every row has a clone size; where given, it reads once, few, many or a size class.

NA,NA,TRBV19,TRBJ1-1,TGTGCCAGTAGTATTGGCGGGGCAGCCCTTGAAGCTTTCTTT,CASSIGGAALEAFF
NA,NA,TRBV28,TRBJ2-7,TGTGCCAGCAGTCTGGAGGGACAGTACTACGAGCAGTACTTC,CASSLEGQYYEQYF
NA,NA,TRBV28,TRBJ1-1,TGTGCCAGCAGTTTGGACCTAGGGGAAACTGAAGCTTTCTTT,CASSLDLGETEAFF
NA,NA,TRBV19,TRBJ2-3,TGTGCCAGTAGTACGTCCTGGGGGTCCCCCACAGATACGCAGTATTTT,CASSTSWGSPTDTQYF
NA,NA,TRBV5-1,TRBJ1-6,TGCGCCAGCAGCCTGGAGCCTCCCAATTCACCCCTCCACTTT,CASSLEPPNSPLHF
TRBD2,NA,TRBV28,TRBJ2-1,TGTGCCACTAAGCGGGAGGTTAGCTCCTACAATGAGCAGTTCTTC,CATKREVSSYNEQFF
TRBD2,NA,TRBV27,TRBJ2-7,TGTGCCAGCAGTCCTAGCGGTATTTCCTACGAGCAGTACTTC,CASSPSGISYEQYF
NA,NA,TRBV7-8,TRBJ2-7,TGTGCCAGCAGCTTAGCTGGCAGTTTCTACGAGCAGTACTTC,CASSLAGSFYEQYF
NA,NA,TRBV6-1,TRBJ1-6,TGTGCCAGCAGGGCCCTTGTGGGCTCACCCCTCCACTTT,CASRALVGSPLHF
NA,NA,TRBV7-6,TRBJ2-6,TGTGCCAGCAGCTTTCCCCGGGGGACTGGGGCCAACGTCCTGACTTTC,CASSFPRGTGANVLTF
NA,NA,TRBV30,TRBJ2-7,TGTGCCTGGAGTGCACCCCCTAGGGAGCAGTACTTC,CAWSAPPREQYF
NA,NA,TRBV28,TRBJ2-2,TGTGCCAGCAGCTACGCAGGGGAGCTGTTTTTT,CASSYAGELFF
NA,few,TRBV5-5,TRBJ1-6,TGTGCCAGCCGTTGGATGGATTCACCCCTCCACTTT,CASRWMDSPLHF
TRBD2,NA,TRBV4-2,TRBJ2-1,TGTGCCAGCAGCCATGGGACTAGCGGGGGCCGCTCCTACAATGAGCAGTTCTTC,CASSHGTSGGRSYNEQFF
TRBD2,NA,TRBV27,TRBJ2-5,TGTGCCAGCAGTATGGGACTAGCGGCGGAGACCCAGTACTTC,CASSMGLAAETQYF
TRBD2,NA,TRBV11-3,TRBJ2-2,TGTGCCAGCAGCTCGGGGGTAGCGGGAGAAGAGGAGCTGTTTTTT,CASSSGVAGEEELFF
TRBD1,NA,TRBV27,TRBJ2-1,TGTGCCAGCAGTTTAGGGACAGGGTACAATGAGCAGTTCTTC,CASSLGTGYNEQFF
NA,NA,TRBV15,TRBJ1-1,TGTGCCACCAGCAGAGGGACATCTACTAACACTGAAGCTTTCTTT,CATSRGTSTNTEAFF
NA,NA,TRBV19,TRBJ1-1,TGTGCCAGTAGTACCTTAGGGGGCACTGAAGCTTTCTTT,CASSTLGGTEAFF
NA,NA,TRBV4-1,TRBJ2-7,TGCGCCAGCAGCCAAGAACTAGTGGCCTACGAGCAGTACTTC,CASSQELVAYEQYF
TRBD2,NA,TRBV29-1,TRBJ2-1,TGCAGCACTCCCCTAGCGGGACTTTACAATGAGCAGTTCTTC,CSTPLAGLYNEQFF
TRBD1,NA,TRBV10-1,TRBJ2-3,TGCGCCAGCAGTGAGTCGGGGACAGGCACAGATACGCAGTATTTT,CASSESGTGTDTQYF
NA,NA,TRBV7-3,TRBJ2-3,TGTGCCAGCAGCTCTCCGGGCGGGCGTAGCACAGATACGCAGTATTTT,CASSSPGGRSTDTQYF
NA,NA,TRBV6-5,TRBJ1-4,TGTGCCAGCAGTTACAAATGGGGACTAAAACTGTTTTTT,CASSYKWGLKLFF
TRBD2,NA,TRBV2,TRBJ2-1,TGTGCCAGCAGTGCGCCCGCCGGGACTAGCTTGGCTGAGCAGTTCTTC,CASSAPAGTSLAEQFF
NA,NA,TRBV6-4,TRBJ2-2,TGTGCCAGCAGTGACAGGAACACCGGGGAGCTGTTTTTT,CASSDRNTGELFF
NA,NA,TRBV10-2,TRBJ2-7,TGCGCCAGCGCCCCAGGCAGCCTTTGGGACGAGCAGTACTTC,CASAPGSLWDEQYF
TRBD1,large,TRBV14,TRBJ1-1,TGTGCCAGCAGCCAGTCAGGGGGGGCTTTCTTT,CASSQSGGAFF
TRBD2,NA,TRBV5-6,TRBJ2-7,TGTGCCAGCAGCGCGGGACTAGGTTCCTCCGAGCAGTACTTC,CASSAGLGSSEQYF
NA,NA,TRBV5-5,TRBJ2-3,TGTGCCAGCAGCTTGCCGGGGGAGACAGATACGCAGTATTTT,CASSLPGETDTQYF
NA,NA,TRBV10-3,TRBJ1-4,TGTGCCATCAGGCAGGCTAATGAAAAACTGTTTTTT,CAIRQANEKLFF
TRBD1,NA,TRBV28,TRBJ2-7,TGTGCCAGCAGTCGGACAGGGGGAGACGAGCAGTACTTC,CASSRTGGDEQYF
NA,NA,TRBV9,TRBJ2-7,TGTGCCAGCAGCGCGGGACCTACCTACGAGCAGTACTTC,CASSAGPTYEQYF
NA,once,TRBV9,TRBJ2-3,TGTGCCAGCAGCCCCTACGGGCTAGCATCAGATACGCAGTATTTT,CASSPYGLASDTQYF
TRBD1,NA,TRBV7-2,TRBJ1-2,TGTGCCAGCAGCCCCCGGACAGGGGGCGACTATGGCTACACCTTC,CASSPRTGGDYGYTF
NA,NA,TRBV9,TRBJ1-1,TGTGCCAGCAGCGAGACCGGTACCTGGGACACTGAAGCTTTCTTT,CASSETGTWDTEAFF
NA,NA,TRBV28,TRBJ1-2,TGTGCCAGCAGTTTAACTGCGGACTATGGCTACACCTTC,CASSLTADYGYTF
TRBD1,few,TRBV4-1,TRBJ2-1,TGCGCCAGCAGTTTTGGACAGGGCTCCTACAATGAGCAGTTCTTC,CASSFGQGSYNEQFF
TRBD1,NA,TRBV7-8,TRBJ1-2,TGTGCCAGCAGCTTAGGTCTGACAGGGGAGGTTGGCTACACCTTC,CASSLGLTGEVGYTF
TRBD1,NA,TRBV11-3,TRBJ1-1,TGTGCCAGCAGCTTAGCAGGGGGCACTGAAGCTTTCTTT,CASSLAGGTEAFF
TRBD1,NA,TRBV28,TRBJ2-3,TGTGCCAGCAGTTTAACTATGCAGGGGGTTACAGATACGCAGTATTTT,CASSLTMQGVTDTQYF
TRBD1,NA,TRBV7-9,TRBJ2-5,TGTGCCAGCAGCTTTACTCAGACAGGGCAAGAGACCCAGTACTTC,CASSFTQTGQETQYF
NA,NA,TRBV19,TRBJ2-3,TGTGCCAGTAGTTGGGGCACAGATACGCAGTATTTT,CASSWGTDTQYF
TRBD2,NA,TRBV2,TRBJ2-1,TGTGCCAGCAGTGAAGTTGCTAGCGGGAACCCCAATGAGCAGTTCTTC,CASSEVASGNPNEQFF
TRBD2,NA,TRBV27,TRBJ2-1,TGTGCCAGCAGTTTAGGTCTAGCGGGAAGTGAGCAGTTCTTC,CASSLGLAGSEQFF
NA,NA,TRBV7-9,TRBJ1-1,TGTGCCAGCAGCGCCCAGCTCTATCCGAACACTGAAGCTTTCTTT,CASSAQLYPNTEAFF
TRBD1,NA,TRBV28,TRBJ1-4,TGTGCCAGCAGCCTGGACAGGGAAGATGTGACGGAAAAACTGTTTTTT,CASSLDREDVTEKLFF
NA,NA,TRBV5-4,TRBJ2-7,TGTGCCAGCAGCTTTGGGGGTTTCGGGGAGCAGTACTTC,CASSFGGFGEQYF
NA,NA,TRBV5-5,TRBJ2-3,TGTGCCAGCAGCTTATGGGGACCCACAGATACGCAGTATTTT,CASSLWGPTDTQYF
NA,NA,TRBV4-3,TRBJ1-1,TGCGCCAGCAGCCAAGATAGGGGCCGGAACACTGAAGCTTTCTTT,CASSQDRGRNTEAFF